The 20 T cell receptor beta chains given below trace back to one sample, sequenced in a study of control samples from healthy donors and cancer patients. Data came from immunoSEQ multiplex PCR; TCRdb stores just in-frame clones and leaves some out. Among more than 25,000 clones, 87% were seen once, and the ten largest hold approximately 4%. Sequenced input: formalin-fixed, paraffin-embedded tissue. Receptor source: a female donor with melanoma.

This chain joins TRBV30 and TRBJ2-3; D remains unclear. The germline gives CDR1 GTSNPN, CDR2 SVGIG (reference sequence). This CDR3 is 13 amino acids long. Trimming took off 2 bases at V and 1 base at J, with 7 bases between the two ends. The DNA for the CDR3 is TGTGCCTGGAGTATCGCTGGCACAGATACGCAGTATTTT. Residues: CAWSIAGTDTQYF.

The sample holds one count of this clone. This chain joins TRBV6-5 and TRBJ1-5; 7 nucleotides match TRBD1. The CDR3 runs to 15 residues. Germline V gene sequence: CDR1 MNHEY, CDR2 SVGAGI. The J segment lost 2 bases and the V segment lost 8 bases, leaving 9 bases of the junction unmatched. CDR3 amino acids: CASGGTETGNQPQHF. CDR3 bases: TGTGCCAGCGGGGGGACAGAGACTGGCAATCAGCCCCAGCATTTT.

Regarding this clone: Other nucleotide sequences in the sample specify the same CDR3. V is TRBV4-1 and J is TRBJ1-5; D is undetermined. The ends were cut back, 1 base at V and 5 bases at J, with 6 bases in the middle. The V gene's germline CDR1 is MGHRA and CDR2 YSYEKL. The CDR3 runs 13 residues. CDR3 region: CASSQAEDQPQHF. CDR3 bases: TGCGCCAGCAGCCAAGCCGAGGATCAGCCCCAGCATTTT.

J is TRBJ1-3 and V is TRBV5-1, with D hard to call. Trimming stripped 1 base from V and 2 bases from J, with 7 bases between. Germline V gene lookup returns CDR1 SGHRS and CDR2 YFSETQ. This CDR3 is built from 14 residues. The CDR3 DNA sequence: TGCGCCAGCAGCTTGTCGTCAGCTGGAAACACCATATATTTT. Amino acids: CASSLSSAGNTIYF.

In DNA form, the CDR3 reads TGCGCCAGCAGCCCCGGGACAGGGGCAAGCGAGCAGTACTTC. Translated, it gives CASSPGTGASEQYF. The J gene is TRBJ2-7, the V gene TRBV4-1, with 10 bases identical to TRBD1. This CDR3 contains 14 residues. Losses at the gene ends were 4 bases for V and 6 bases for J; bases not matched to a gene: 6. In germline, CDR1 is MGHRA, CDR2 YSYEKL.

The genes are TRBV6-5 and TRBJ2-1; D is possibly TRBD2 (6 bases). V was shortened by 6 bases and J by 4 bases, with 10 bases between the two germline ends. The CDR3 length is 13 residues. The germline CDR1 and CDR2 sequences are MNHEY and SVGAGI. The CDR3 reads CASRQEGYNEQFF. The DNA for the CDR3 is TGTGCCAGCAGGCAGGAGGGTTACAATGAGCAGTTCTTC.

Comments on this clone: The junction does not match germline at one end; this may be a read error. CDR3 amino acids: CASSEWEAAVALF. DNA for the CDR3: TGTGCCAGCAGTGAATGGGAGGCAGCCGTGGCCCTCTTC. The rearrangement joins TRBV2 to TRBJ1-2; D is unresolved. Germline lookup yields CDR1 SNHLY and CDR2 FYNNEI. The CDR3 runs to 13 residues. Full variable domain (outside the CDR3, taken from reference TRBV2 and TRBJ1-2): EPEVTQTPSHQVTQMGQEVILRCVPISNHLYFYWYRQILGQKVEFLVSFYNNEISEKSEIFDDQFSVERPDGSNFTLKIRSTKLEDSAMYFCASSEWEAAVALFGSGTRLTVV.

CDR3 coding DNA: TGTGCCAGCAGTTCGGCGGGAGCAGACTCCTACGAGCAGTACTTC. Encoded protein: CASSSAGADSYEQYF. The chain joins TRBV6-2 or TRBV6-3 to TRBJ2-7; TRBD2 matches 7 bases. CDR1 and CDR2 (germline): MNHEY, SVGEGT. V was pared by 4 bases and J by 0 bases, with 6 bases of the junction left unmatched. CDR3 length equals 15 residues.

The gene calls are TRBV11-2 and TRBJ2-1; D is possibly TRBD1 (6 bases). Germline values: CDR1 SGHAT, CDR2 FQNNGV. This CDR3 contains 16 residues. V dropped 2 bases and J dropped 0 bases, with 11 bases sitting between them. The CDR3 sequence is CASSLTGTSSYNEQFF. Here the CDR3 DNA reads TGTGCCAGCAGCTTAACAGGGACGAGCTCCTACAATGAGCAGTTCTTC. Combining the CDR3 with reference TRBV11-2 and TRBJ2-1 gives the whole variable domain EAGVAQSPRYKIIEKRQSVAFWCNPISGHATLYWYQQILGQGPKLLIQFQNNGVVDDSQLPKDRFSAERLKGVDSTLKIQPAKLEDSAVYLCASSLTGTSSYNEQFFGPGTRLTVL.

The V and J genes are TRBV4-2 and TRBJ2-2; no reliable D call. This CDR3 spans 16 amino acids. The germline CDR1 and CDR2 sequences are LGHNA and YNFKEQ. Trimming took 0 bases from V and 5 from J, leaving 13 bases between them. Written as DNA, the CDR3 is TGTGCCAGCAGCCAAGAAGGCTCCAGGCAAACCGGGGAGCTGTTTTTT. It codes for CASSQEGSRQTGELFF.

This CDR3 is CASSLAGGNTYEQYF. The CDR3 DNA is TGTGCCAGCAGTCTAGCGGGGGGGAACACCTACGAGCAGTACTTC. V gene TRBV7-6 combines with J gene TRBJ2-7; TRBD2 agrees at 12 bases. Germline V gene sequence: CDR1 SGHVS, CDR2 FNYEAQ. Trimming cost V 6 bases and J 2 bases; bases outside gene matches: 5. The CDR3 length is 15 residues.

Written as DNA, the CDR3 is TGTGCCAGCAGAGGGGACAGGGGGTACGGCTACACCTTC. It translates to CASRGDRGYGYTF. The V and J genes are TRBV2 and TRBJ1-2; 11 nucleotides line up with TRBD1. The length of the CDR3 is 13 residues. Trimming cost V 6 bases and J 8 bases; bases outside gene matches: 5. Germline CDR1 reads SNHLY; CDR2 reads FYNNEI.

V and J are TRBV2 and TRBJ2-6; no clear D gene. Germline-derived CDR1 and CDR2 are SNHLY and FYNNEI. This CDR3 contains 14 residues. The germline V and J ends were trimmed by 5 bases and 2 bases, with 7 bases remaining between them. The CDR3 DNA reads TGTGCCAGCAGTCCGGTCGCTGGGGCCAACGTCCTGACTTTC. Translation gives CASSPVAGANVLTF.

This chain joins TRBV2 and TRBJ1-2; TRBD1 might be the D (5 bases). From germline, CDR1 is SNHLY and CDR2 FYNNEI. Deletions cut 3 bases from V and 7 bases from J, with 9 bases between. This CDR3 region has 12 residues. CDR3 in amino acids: CASSESGSGYTF. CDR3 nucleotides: TGTGCCAGCAGTGAGTCAGGGTCTGGCTACACCTTC.

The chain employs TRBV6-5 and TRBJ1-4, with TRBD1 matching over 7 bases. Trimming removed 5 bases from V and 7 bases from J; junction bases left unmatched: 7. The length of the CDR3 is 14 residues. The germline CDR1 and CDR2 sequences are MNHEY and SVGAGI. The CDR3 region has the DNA TGTGCCAGCAGTCCCGGGACAGCGGGTGAAAAACTGTTTTTT. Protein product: CASSPGTAGEKLFF.

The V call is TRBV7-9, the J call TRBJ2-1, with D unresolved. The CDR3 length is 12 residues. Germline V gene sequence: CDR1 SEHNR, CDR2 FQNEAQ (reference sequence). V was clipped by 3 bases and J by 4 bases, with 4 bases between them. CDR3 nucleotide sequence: TGTGCCAGCAGCTTTACTTACAATGAGCAGTTCTTC. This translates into CASSFTYNEQFF.

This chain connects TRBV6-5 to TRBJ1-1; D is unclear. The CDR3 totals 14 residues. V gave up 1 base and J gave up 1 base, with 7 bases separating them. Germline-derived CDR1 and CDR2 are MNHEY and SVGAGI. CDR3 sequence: CASSYWVGNTEAFF. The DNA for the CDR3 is TGTGCCAGCAGTTACTGGGTCGGGAACACTGAAGCTTTCTTT.

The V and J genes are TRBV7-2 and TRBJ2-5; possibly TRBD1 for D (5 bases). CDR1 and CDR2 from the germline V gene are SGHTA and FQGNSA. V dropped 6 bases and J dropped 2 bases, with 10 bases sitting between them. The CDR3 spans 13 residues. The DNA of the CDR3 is TGTGCCAGCAGAAGAAACAGGCAAGAGACCCAGTACTTC. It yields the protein CASRRNRQETQYF.

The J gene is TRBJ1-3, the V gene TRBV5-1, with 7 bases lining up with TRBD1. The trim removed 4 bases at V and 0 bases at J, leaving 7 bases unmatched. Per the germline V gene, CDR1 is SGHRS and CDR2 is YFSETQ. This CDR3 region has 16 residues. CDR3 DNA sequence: TGCGCCAGCAGCGAGGGACAGCCTCTCTCTGGAAACACCATATATTTT. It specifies CASSEGQPLSGNTIYF.

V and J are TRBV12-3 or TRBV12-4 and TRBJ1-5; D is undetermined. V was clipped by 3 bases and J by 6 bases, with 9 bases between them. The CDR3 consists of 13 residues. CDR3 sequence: CASSFGSGQPQHF. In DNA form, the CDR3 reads TGTGCCAGCAGTTTTGGGTCCGGTCAGCCCCAGCATTTT.